The rows below give T cell receptor beta chains drawn from one sample of a study of blood T cell repertoires in COVID-19. TCRdb's copy holds only in-frame clones and misses some; the assay was immunoSEQ multiplex PCR. Altogether 110,000 to 150,000 clones are present, roughly three quarters being singletons, with the ten largest covering less than 2.5%. Material for sequencing was peripheral blood. These receptors all stem from a woman between 55 and 75 years old with acute or convalescent COVID-19. Each CDR3 is given with its conserved first and last residue. A D gene is named only where the DNA matches it firmly. Part of the rows lack a size; the others show once, few, many or a class for expanded clones.

d_call j_call clone_size v_call cdr3_aa cdr3_nt
TRBD1 TRBJ1-2 NA TRBV25-1 CASTGGTGLYGYTF TGTGCCAGCACCGGAGGGACAGGGCTGTATGGCTACACCTTC
NA TRBJ1-1 NA TRBV12-5 CASGLVLGRTMNTEAFF TGTGCTAGTGGTTTGGTTTTGGGGCGGACCATGAACACTGAAGCTTTCTTT
TRBD2 TRBJ2-1 NA TRBV3-1/TRBV3-2 CASSQADYSGFAEQFF TGTGCCAGCAGCCAAGCCGATTATAGCGGGTTCGCTGAGCAGTTCTTC
TRBD1 TRBJ1-6 NA TRBV6-5 CASSPAGQGRSPLHF TGTGCCAGCAGTCCCGCCGGACAGGGGAGGTCACCCCTCCACTTT
TRBD1 TRBJ1-5 NA TRBV7-9 CASSAGQGVGQPQHF TGTGCCAGCAGCGCGGGACAGGGGGTTGGTCAGCCCCAGCATTTT
NA TRBJ1-2 NA TRBV12-3/TRBV12-4 CASSRTVYGYTF TGTGCCAGCAGTCGGACAGTCTATGGCTACACCTTC
NA TRBJ2-1 NA TRBV7-6 CASSLVAGFKRNEQFF TGTGCCAGCAGCTTAGTCGCGGGATTTAAAAGGAATGAGCAGTTCTTC
NA TRBJ1-2 NA TRBV15 CATSREGRGSLNYGYTF TGTGCCACCAGCAGAGAGGGGCGGGGGAGCCTTAACTATGGCTACACCTTC
NA TRBJ2-3 few TRBV13 CASYRVGDTQYF TGTGCCAGTTACAGGGTGGGGGATACGCAGTATTTT
TRBD2 TRBJ2-7 NA TRBV20-1 CSASTSGRARTYEQYF TGCAGTGCCAGTACTAGCGGGAGGGCTCGAACCTACGAGCAGTACTTC
TRBD2 TRBJ2-1 NA TRBV6-5 CASSPQRGYNEQFF TGTGCCAGCAGCCCCCAGCGGGGCTACAATGAGCAGTTCTTC
NA TRBJ1-6 NA TRBV6-1 CASSVWDAGSNSPLHF TGTGCCAGCAGTGTCTGGGACGCGGGATCGAATTCACCCCTCCACTTT
NA TRBJ2-1 NA TRBV14 CASSRLASYNEQFF TGTGCCAGCAGCCGGCTAGCGAGTTACAATGAGCAGTTCTTC
TRBD2 TRBJ2-3 NA TRBV2 CASSEGGLAGVSDTQYF TGTGCCAGCAGTGAAGGAGGACTAGCGGGAGTGTCAGATACGCAGTATTTT
NA TRBJ2-7 NA TRBV2 CARRMPGSASYEQYF TGTGCCAGACGCATGCCAGGTTCAGCCTCCTACGAGCAGTACTTC
NA TRBJ1-1 few TRBV11-3 CASSLTPSAEAFF TGTGCCAGCAGCTTAACGCCGAGCGCTGAAGCTTTCTTT
NA TRBJ2-5 NA TRBV3-1/TRBV3-2 CASSPGQIGVETQYF TGTGCCAGCAGCCCGGGACAAATCGGTGTGGAGACCCAGTACTTC